These 7 T cell receptor beta chains came from one sample sequenced in a study of T cells after posttransplantation cyclophosphamide. Data came from immunoSEQ multiplex PCR; TCRdb stores just in-frame clones and leaves some out. The sample has fewer than 20,000 clones; 65% to 75% are singletons. A marrow graft followed busulfan-fludarabine conditioning, with cyclophosphamide on days +3 and +4. Sequences were derived from PBMCs, sampled after an allogeneic stem cell transplant with post-transplant cyclophosphamide. Receptors originate from a male patient between 25 and 40 years old who received an allogeneic stem cell transplant from a related donor, was CMV-positive, and had acute GVHD only. Some T cells could come from the graft donor.

The chain recombines TRBV7-2 with TRBJ2-6, with D possibly being TRBD1 (6 bases). V was shortened by 5 bases and J by 8 bases, with 13 bases between the two germline ends. This CDR3 is built from 14 residues. Germline lookup yields CDR1 SGHTA and CDR2 FQGNSA. The CDR3 spells CASSQDRGTNVLTF. CDR3 nucleotide sequence: TGTGCCAGCAGCCAGGACAGAGGCACCAACGTCCTGACTTTC.

This chain joins TRBV2 and TRBJ1-1; D is ambiguous. CDR1 and CDR2 from the germline V gene are SNHLY and FYNNEI. The CDR3 runs to 11 residues. The V gene lost 7 bases and the J gene lost 8 bases, with 11 bases spanning the gap. The CDR3 bases are TGTGCCAGCATCTTAGGACTAGAAGCTTTCTTT. This codes for CASILGLEAFF.

The V call is TRBV10-3, the J call TRBJ2-7; 11 bases match TRBD2. Germline-derived CDR1 and CDR2 are ENHRY and SYGVKD. This CDR3 contains 14 residues. The V and J ends lost 7 bases and 3 bases, in that order; junction bases with no gene match: 5. The chain's CDR3 is CAITGGTSGYEQYF. The CDR3 region has the DNA TGTGCCATCACCGGAGGGACTAGCGGCTACGAGCAGTACTTC.

The chain joins TRBV23-1 to TRBJ1-2; unclear D gene. TRBV23-1 is an open reading frame, and its role is uncertain. CDR3 length: 13 amino acids. The ends were cut back, 0 bases at V and 4 bases at J, with 6 bases in the middle. CDR3 coding DNA: TGCGCCAGCAGTCAATCCGGCGGCTATGGCTACACCTTC. Translation: CASSQSGGYGYTF.

The rearrangement uses TRBV28 and TRBJ1-1; 7 nucleotides match TRBD1. V shed 10 bases, J shed 10 bases, and the junction held 9 bases outside the gene matches. CDR1 MDHEN and CDR2 SYDVKM come from the germline V gene. The CDR3 loop spans 11 amino acids. The CDR3 region is CATSKGARAFF. The CDR3 DNA sequence: TGTGCCACTTCCAAGGGGGCGCGAGCTTTCTTT.

The chain couples TRBV19 to TRBJ2-6, with D maybe TRBD1 (5 bases). Per germline, CDR1 LNHDA and CDR2 SQIVND (reference sequence). The germline V and J ends were trimmed by 3 bases and 4 bases, with 7 bases remaining between them. The CDR3 contains 14 residues. This CDR3 is CASSMGPGANVLTF. CDR3 coding DNA: TGTGCCAGTAGTATGGGGCCCGGGGCCAACGTCCTGACTTTC.

The chain carries TRBV4-2 and TRBJ2-1, with 12 bases aligning to TRBD2. The CDR3 covers 15 residues. In germline, CDR1 is LGHNA, CDR2 YNFKEQ. J lost 9 bases, V lost 1 base, and 4 bases had no gene match. The CDR3, as DNA: TGTGCCAGCAGCCAAGCTAGCGGGGGGGTGGTTGAGCAGTTCTTC. This gives the protein CASSQASGGVVEQFF.